This TCR beta chain was retrieved from a study of shared clonotypes between healthy human individuals. Overall study findings and caveats: Larger estimated richness was generally recorded for naive subsets relative to memory subsets. Few donors limited the genetic and exposure-history diversity represented.

The CDR3 has 15 amino acids. In germline, CDR1 is SGHVS, CDR2 FQNEAQ. The junction had 14 bases not matched to a gene; V was cut back by 8 bases and J by 7 bases. Turning to this clone: Its antigen is currently unknown.

The repertoire was sequenced with immunoSEQ multiplex PCR; TCRdb's copy has only in-frame clones and lacks some. The sample lists 600,000 to 700,000 clones; less than 80% were seen once. The chain joins TRBV7-8 to TRBJ2-5, with 9 bases that match TRBD2. This receptor was identified in a woman aged 25 to 39 in good health. What was sequenced was memory CD4+ T cells sorted from blood. The subset: CD45RA-negative fraction. The CDR3 spells CASGLAGAQSGTQYF. The CDR3 DNA is TGTGCCAGCGGATTAGCGGGAGCCCAATCGGGGACCCAGTACTTC.